The T cell receptor beta chain under discussion was sequenced for a study of blood T cell repertoires in COVID-19. Measured with immunoSEQ multiplex PCR; TCRdb has only the in-frame clones, and not every one. This table holds approximately 200,000 clones, about 85% found once. Which cohort a participant joined came from the clinical history participants gave. The sequence was obtained from a man aged 40-50 years who had recovered from COVID-19. The material sequenced was PBMCs or T cells enriched from blood (not recorded which).

CDR3 nucleotide sequence: TGTGCCAGCAGTTACGGGACAGGGGGCGGGGAGCTGTTTTTT. Amino acid sequence: CASSYGTGGGELFF. The V call is TRBV6-5, the J call TRBJ2-2; 11 positions agree with TRBD1. Trimming took 2 bases from V and 7 from J; bases not matched to a gene: 0. This CDR3 comprises 14 residues. From germline, CDR1 is MNHEY and CDR2 SVGAGI.